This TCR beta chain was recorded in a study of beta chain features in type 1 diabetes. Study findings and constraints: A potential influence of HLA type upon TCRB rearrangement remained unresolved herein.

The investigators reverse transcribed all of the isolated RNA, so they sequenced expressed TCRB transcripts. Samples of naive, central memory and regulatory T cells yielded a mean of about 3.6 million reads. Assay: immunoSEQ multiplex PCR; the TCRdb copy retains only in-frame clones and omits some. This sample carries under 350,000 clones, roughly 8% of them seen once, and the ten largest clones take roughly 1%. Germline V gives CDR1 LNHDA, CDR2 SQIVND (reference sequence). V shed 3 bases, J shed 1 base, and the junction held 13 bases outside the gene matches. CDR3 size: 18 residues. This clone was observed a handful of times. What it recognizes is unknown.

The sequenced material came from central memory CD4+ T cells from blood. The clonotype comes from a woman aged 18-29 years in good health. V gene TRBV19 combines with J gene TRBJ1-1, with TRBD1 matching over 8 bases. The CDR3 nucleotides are TGTGCCAGTAGTATCCTTTACCTCTGGGGACAGGAGAACACTGAAGCTTTCTTT. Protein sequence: CASSILYLWGQENTEAFF.